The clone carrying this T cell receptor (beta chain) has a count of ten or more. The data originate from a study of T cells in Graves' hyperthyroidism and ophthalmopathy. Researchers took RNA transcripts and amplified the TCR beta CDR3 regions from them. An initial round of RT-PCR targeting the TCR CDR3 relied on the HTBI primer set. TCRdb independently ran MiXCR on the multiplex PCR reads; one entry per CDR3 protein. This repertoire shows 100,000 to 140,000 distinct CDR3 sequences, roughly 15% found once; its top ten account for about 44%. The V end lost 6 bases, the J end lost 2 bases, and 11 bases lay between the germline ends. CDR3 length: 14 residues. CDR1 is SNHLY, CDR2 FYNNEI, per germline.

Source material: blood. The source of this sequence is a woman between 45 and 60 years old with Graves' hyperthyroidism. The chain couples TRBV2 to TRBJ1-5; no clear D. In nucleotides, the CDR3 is TGTGCCAGCAGCCCGGGGAACGGCAATCAGCCCCAGCATTTT. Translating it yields CASSPGNGNQPQHF.